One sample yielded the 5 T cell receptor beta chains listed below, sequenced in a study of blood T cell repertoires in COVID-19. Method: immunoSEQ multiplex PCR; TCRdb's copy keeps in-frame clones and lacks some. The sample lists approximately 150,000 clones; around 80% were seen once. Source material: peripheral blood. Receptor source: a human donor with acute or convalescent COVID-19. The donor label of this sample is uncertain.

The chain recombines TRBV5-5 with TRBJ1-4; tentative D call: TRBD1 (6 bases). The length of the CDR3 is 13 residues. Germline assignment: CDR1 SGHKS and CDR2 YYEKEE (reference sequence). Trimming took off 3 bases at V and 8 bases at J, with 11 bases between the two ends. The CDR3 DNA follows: TGTGCCAGCAGCTCATGGACAGAGGAAAAACTGTTTTTT. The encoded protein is CASSSWTEEKLFF.

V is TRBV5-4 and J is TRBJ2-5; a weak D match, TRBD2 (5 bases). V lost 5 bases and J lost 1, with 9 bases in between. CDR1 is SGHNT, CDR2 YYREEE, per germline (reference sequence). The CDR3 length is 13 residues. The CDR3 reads CASRAGIQETQYF. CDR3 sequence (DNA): TGTGCCAGCAGGGCCGGGATCCAAGAGACCCAGTACTTC.

Here the CDR3 reads CASSPDRGRGGYTF. The CDR3 DNA follows: TGTGCCAGCTCACCGGACAGGGGGCGCGGAGGCTACACCTTC. The chain has TRBV18 and TRBJ1-2; 11 nucleotides align to TRBD1. The CDR3 covers 14 residues. V lost 3 bases and J lost 8; bases outside the gene matches: 5. CDR1 KGHSH and CDR2 LQKENI come from the germline V gene.

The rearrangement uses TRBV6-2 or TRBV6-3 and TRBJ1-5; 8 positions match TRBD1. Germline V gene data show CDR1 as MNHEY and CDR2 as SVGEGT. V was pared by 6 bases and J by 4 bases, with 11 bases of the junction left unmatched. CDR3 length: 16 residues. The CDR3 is CASSLSDRVGNQPQHF. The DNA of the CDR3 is TGTGCCAGCAGCCTCTCGGACAGGGTGGGGAATCAGCCCCAGCATTTT.

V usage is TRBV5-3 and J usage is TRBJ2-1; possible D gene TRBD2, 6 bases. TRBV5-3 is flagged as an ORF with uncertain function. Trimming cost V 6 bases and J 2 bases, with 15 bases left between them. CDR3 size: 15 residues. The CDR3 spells CARIRREYAYNEQFF. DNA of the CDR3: TGTGCCAGAATACGGAGGGAATACGCCTACAATGAGCAGTTCTTC.